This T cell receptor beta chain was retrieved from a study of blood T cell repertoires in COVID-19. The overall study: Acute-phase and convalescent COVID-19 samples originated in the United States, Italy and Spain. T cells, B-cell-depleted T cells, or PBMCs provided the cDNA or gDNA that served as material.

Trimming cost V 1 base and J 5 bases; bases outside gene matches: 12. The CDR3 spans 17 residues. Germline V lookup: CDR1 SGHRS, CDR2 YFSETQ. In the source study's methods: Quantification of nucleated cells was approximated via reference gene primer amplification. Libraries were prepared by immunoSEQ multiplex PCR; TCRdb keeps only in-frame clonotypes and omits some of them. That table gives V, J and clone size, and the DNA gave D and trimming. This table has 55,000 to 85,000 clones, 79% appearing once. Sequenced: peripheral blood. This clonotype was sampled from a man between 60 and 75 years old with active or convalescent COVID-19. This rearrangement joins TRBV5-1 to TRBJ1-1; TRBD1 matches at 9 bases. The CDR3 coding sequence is TGCGCCAGCAGCTTGCCCCAACAGGGGGCGCGAGGGACTGAAGCTTTCTTT. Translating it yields CASSLPQQGARGTEAFF.